This T cell receptor beta chain was obtained from a study of blood T cell repertoires in COVID-19. In the original analysis: It was from reference gene primer amplification that nucleated cell counts were estimated. Repertoires were generated with immunoSEQ multiplex PCR, while TCRdb's copy carries only in-frame clones and drops some. Clone size and V and J calls were adopted from that table, with D and trimming inferred from the DNA. The table has roughly 40,000 clones, 79% seen once. This TCR was recovered from a man between 65 and 85 years old with acute or convalescent COVID-19. The material sequenced was peripheral blood.

CDR3 bases: TGTGCCAGCAGCTTAGCTCCCCTAGCGGGAGTGGGCAATGAGCAGTTCTTC. This codes for CASSLAPLAGVGNEQFF. The chain links TRBV7-9 to TRBJ2-1; 10 nucleotides align to TRBD2. Per the germline V gene, CDR1 is SEHNR and CDR2 is FQNEAQ (reference sequence). Trimming cost V 0 bases and J 6 bases; bases outside gene matches: 8. This CDR3 is 17 amino acids long. Looking up the rest from reference TRBV7-9 and TRBJ2-1 gives the full variable domain: DTGVSQNPRHKITKRGQNVTFRCDPISEHNRLYWYRQTLGQGPEFLTYFQNEAQLEKSRLLSDRFSAERPKGSFSTLEIQRTEQGDSAMYLCASSLAPLAGVGNEQFFGPGTRLTVL.